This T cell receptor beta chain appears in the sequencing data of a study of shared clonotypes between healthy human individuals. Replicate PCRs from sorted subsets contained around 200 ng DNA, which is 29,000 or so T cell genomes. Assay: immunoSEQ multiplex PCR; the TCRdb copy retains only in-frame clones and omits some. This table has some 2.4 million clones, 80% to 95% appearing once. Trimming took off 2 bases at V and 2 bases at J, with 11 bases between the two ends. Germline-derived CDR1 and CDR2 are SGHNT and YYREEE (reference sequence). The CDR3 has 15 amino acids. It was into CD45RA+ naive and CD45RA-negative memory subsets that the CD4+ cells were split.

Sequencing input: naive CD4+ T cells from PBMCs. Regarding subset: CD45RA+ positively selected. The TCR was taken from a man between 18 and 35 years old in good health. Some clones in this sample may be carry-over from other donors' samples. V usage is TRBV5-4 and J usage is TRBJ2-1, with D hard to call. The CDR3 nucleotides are TGTGCCAGCAGCTTCGGTCATAGCACCTACAATGAGCAGTTCTTC. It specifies CASSFGHSTYNEQFF.